This T cell receptor beta chain was sequenced during a study of blood T cell repertoires in COVID-19 (dated by TCRdb to the early 2020s). About the study as a whole: Collaborator samples came from the United States, Italy and Spain and covered acute and convalescent phases of COVID-19. The material from the prospective study consisted of cDNA or gDNA derived from T cells, B-cell-depleted T cells, or PBMCs. The dataset comprised deeply sampled blood TCRbeta repertoires from subjects exposed to, actively infected with, or recovered from COVID-19. The repertoires were made available in a free public database intended to serve as a resource for research on the immune response to SARS-CoV-2. Samples came from the ongoing ImmuneRACE study (first 160 participants) plus 1,254 subjects from 6 global collaborators. Sample metadata almost always included a de-identified subject ID, COVID-19 status, age in years and sex. Where available, HLA class I and class II types were taken from metadata supplied by the sample provider and were not determined by assay-based typing. General findings and caveats noted by the study authors: The amount of clinical and demographic metadata varied by source and participant and was provided uncurated.

TCRbeta CDR3 regions were amplified from genomic DNA using the immunoSEQ Assay, a bias-controlled multiplex PCR. Regarding the original processing steps: Nucleated cell counts per sample were estimated from amplification of reference gene primers within the assay. To quantify the absolute abundance of each unique TCRbeta CDR3 rearrangement, sequence reads were collapsed and filtered. For each sample, productive Simpson clonality was calculated as the square root of Simpson's diversity index across productive rearrangements. Drawn from immuneACCESS, this table holds only the in-frame rearrangements with V and J called that TCRdb kept. Clones are partly lost; checked studies trace under half to an unresolved V gene and leave the rest unexplained. V and J calls and clone size are those listed in that table; D and trimming were worked out from the DNA. In this sample the table shows 120,000 to 150,000 clones, 80% to 90% of which occur a single time. The biggest ten clones account for approximately 1.4% of the sample.

The germline V gene sets CDR1 to SQVTM and CDR2 to ANQGSEA. V ends up 6 bases short and J 9 bases short, with an unmatched junction base count of 6. From the cysteine through the phenylalanine, the CDR3 covers 12 amino acids. The entry retains the CDR3 DNA only, 36 bases that are in frame from base 1. Concerning this clone itself: Its antigen is currently not known. Per-base quality was not reported, and no clone a single base away is much larger than it.

Each collaborating institution followed its own protocols to collect whole blood in K2EDTA tubes. Collaborator samples were shipped for TCRbeta analysis as frozen whole blood, isolated PBMCs, or DNA extracted from either sample type. Sequencing was performed on peripheral blood. The sequence is built from TRBV29-1 and TRBJ2-2, with TRBD1 matching 8 junction bases. The sequence was collected from a woman aged 60-75 years with acute or convalescent COVID-19. The DNA sequence follows: TGCAGCGTGAGGACAGGGTTTCGGGAGCTGTTTTTT. The translation is CSVRTGFRELFF.